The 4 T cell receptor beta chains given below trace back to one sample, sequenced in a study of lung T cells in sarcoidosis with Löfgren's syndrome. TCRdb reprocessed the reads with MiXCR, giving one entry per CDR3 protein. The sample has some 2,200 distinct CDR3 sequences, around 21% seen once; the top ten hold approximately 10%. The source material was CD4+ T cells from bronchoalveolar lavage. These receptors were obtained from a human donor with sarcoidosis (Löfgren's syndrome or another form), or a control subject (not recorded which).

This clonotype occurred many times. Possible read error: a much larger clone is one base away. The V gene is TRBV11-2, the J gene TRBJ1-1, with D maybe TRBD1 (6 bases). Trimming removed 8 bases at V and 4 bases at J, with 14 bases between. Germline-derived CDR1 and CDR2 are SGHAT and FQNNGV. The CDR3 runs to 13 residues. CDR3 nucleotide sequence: TGTGCCAGCGGCCAACAGGGTGGCACTGAAGCTTTCTTT. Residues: CASGQQGGTEAFF. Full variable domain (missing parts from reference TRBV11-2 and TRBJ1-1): EAGVAQSPRYKIIEKRQSVAFWCNPISGHATLYWYQQILGQGPKLLIQFQNNGVVDDSQLPKDRFSAERLKGVDSTLKIQPAKLEDSAVYLCASGQQGGTEAFFGQGTRLTVV.

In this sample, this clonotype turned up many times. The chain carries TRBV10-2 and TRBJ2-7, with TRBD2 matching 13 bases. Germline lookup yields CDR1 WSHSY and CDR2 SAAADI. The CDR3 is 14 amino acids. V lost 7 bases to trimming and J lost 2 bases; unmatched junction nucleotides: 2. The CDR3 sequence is CASKTSGGAYEQYF. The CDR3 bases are TGCGCCAGCAAAACTAGCGGGGGGGCCTACGAGCAGTACTTC.

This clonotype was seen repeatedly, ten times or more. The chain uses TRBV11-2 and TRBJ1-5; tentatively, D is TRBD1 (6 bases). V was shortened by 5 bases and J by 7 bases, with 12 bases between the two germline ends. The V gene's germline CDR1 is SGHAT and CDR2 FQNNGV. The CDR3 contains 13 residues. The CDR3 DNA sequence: TGTGCCAGCAGCCCTCAGCAGGGGCAGCCCCAGCATTTT. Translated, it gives CASSPQQGQPQHF.

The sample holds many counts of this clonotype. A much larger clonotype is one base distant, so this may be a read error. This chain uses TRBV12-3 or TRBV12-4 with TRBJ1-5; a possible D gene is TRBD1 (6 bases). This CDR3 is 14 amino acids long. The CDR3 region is CASSGSGGNRPQHF. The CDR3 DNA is TGTGCCAGCAGCGGATCCGGGGGCAATCGGCCCCAGCATTTT.